These T cell receptor beta chains were read from a single sample in a study of response to subunit inactivated influenza vaccine. Each CDR3 protein is one row after TCRdb ran MiXCR on the RT-PCR reads. Of roughly 500,000 distinct CDR3 sequences in the sample, approximately 17% were seen once. Source: CD4+ T cells sorted from PBMCs, taken less than 30 months after vaccination. Receptors originate from a man aged 50 to 75 who received an inactivated influenza vaccine. Each CDR3 is given with its conserved first and last residue. Fields, in order: D gene, V gene, J gene, clone size, CDR3 protein, CDR3 DNA. The D gene is left open where the match is weak. Size tells how often a clone was seen (once, few, many) or the class of an expanded clone, and some rows leave it out.

>-|TRBV27|TRBJ2-5|-
CASSLGLWETQYF
TGTGCCAGCAGTTTAGGGCTCTGGGAGACCCAGTACTTC
>-|TRBV9|TRBJ2-2|-
CASSVGQANTGELFF
TGTGCCAGCAGCGTAGGGCAGGCGAACACCGGGGAGCTGTTTTTT
>TRBD1|TRBV7-2|TRBJ2-2|-
CASSLALTGGHTGELFF
TGTGCCAGCAGCTTAGCCCTGACAGGGGGCCACACCGGGGAGCTGTTTTTT
>TRBD1|TRBV7-3|TRBJ2-1|-
CASSSGTGRINEQFF
TGTGCCAGCAGCTCCGGGACAGGTCGGATCAATGAGCAGTTCTTC
>-|TRBV20-1|TRBJ1-1|few
CSITRGGMNTEAFF
TGCAGTATAACTCGAGGGGGGATGAACACTGAAGCTTTCTTT
>-|TRBV9|TRBJ2-5|-
CASSASTGLQETQYF
TGTGCCAGCAGCGCGAGTACAGGGTTGCAAGAGACCCAGTACTTC
>-|TRBV7-2|TRBJ2-1|-
CASRTRESGSNEQFF
TGTGCCAGCAGGACCAGGGAATCGGGCTCGAATGAGCAGTTCTTC
>-|TRBV3-1|TRBJ2-3|-
CASSPRGSGATQYF
TGTGCCAGCAGCCCTCGGGGTAGCGGAGCTACGCAGTATTTT
>-|TRBV7-2|TRBJ2-5|few
CASSLALWEAEEETQYF
TGTGCCAGCAGCTTAGCGCTATGGGAGGCAGAAGAAGAGACCCAGTACTTC
>-|TRBV2|TRBJ2-3|many
CASSRTRDTQYF
TGTGCCAGCAGTCGGACAAGAGATACGCAGTATTTT
>-|TRBV6-1|TRBJ2-3|many
CATQRNTDTQYF
TGTGCCACCCAGAGAAACACAGATACGCAGTATTTT
>TRBD1|TRBV12-3/TRBV12-4|TRBJ2-5|-
CASSLGTGDRETQYF
TGTGCCAGCAGTCTCGGGACAGGGGATCGAGAGACCCAGTACTTC
>-|TRBV7-2|TRBJ2-7|-
CASSLVTRRDEQYF
TGTGCCAGCAGCTTAGTCACTAGGAGGGACGAGCAGTACTTC
>-|TRBV20-1|TRBJ1-1|-
CSARVGAGNTEAFF
TGCAGTGCTAGAGTGGGGGCGGGGAACACTGAAGCTTTCTTT
>-|TRBV20-1|TRBJ2-3|-
CSAREGPGGNTQYF
TGCAGTGCTAGAGAGGGCCCGGGCGGGAATACGCAGTATTTT
>TRBD1|TRBV11-2|TRBJ2-1|few
CASSTNRGSYNEQFF
TGTGCCAGCAGCACAAACAGGGGCTCCTACAATGAGCAGTTCTTC
>-|TRBV5-1|TRBJ1-6|many
CASSSDGSSYNSPLHF
TGCGCCAGCAGCTCCGACGGGAGCTCCTATAATTCACCCCTCCACTTT
>-|TRBV7-2|TRBJ1-1|-
CASSLGVLRAFF
TGTGCCAGCAGCTTAGGGGTCCTCAGGGCTTTCTTT
>-|TRBV5-1|TRBJ2-7|-
CASRRQGDDSYEQYF
TGCGCCAGCAGGCGACAAGGGGACGACTCCTACGAGCAGTACTTC
>-|TRBV7-2|TRBJ1-2|once
CASSLGGTMGRVSDYTF
TGTGCCAGCAGCTTAGGGGGGACGATGGGACGGGTTTCGGACTACACCTTC
>-|TRBV29-1|TRBJ1-2|-
CSVETRENYGYTF
TGCAGCGTTGAGACGCGGGAGAACTATGGCTACACCTTC
>TRBD2|TRBV28|TRBJ2-7|-
CASTWALTSGVGEQYF
TGTGCCAGCACCTGGGCGTTGACTAGCGGTGTCGGGGAGCAGTACTTC
>TRBD2|TRBV20-1|TRBJ2-4|-
CSARGGLAGVNIQYF
TGCAGTGCTAGAGGGGGACTAGCGGGAGTAAACATTCAGTACTTC
>-|TRBV20-1|TRBJ2-3|once
CSGGRGSDTQYF
TGCAGTGGGGGTAGGGGATCAGATACGCAGTATTTT
>-|TRBV20-1|TRBJ2-1|few
CSARRGANNEQFF
TGCAGTGCTAGGAGGGGGGCGAACAATGAGCAGTTCTTC
>-|TRBV28|TRBJ2-5|many
CASSRASVETQYF
TGTGCCAGCAGCCGGGCCTCCGTGGAGACCCAGTACTTC
>-|TRBV4-3|TRBJ2-1|-
CASSQDRREQFF
TGCGCCAGCAGCCAAGATCGACGTGAGCAGTTCTTC
>TRBD2|TRBV6-2/TRBV6-3|TRBJ2-1|few
CASSWTSGESVYNEQFF
TGTGCCAGCAGTTGGACTAGCGGGGAGTCGGTGTACAATGAGCAGTTCTTC
>TRBD1|TRBV28|TRBJ1-4|-
CASSAPGQGKLFF
TGTGCCAGCAGTGCCCCGGGACAGGGAAAACTGTTTTTT
>-|TRBV14|TRBJ2-3|-
CASSQDGRFGTQYF
TGTGCCAGCAGCCAAGATGGTCGGTTTGGTACGCAGTATTTT
>-|TRBV6-1|TRBJ2-5|-
CASRPTVLGTQYF
TGTGCCAGCAGGCCGACAGTCCTGGGGACCCAGTACTTC
>TRBD2|TRBV7-2|TRBJ2-1|-
CASSNLAGSYNEQFF
TGTGCCAGCAGCAATCTAGCGGGCTCCTACAATGAGCAGTTCTTC
>-|TRBV4-3|TRBJ2-2|-
CASSQDGLTNTGELFF
TGCGCCAGCAGCCAAGATGGACTTACGAACACCGGGGAGCTGTTTTTT
>TRBD1|TRBV6-5|TRBJ1-3|few
CASSYSPGQKGNTIYF
TGTGCCAGCAGTTACTCTCCGGGACAGAAAGGAAACACCATATATTTT
>TRBD2|TRBV7-2|TRBJ2-1|few
CASSPRGTRDYNEQFF
TGTGCCAGCAGCCCACGGGGGACTAGAGACTACAATGAGCAGTTCTTC
>-|TRBV7-9|TRBJ2-5|-
CASSPTDKPEYF
TGTGCCAGCAGCCCTACTGACAAGCCGGAGTACTTC
>-|TRBV21-1|TRBJ2-1|-
CASRPGTPNRYNEQFF
TGTGCCAGCCGACCCGGGACTCCCAACCGTTACAATGAGCAGTTCTTC
>TRBD1|TRBV7-2|TRBJ1-5|few
CASSQGTGGLPQHF
TGTGCCAGCAGCCAAGGGACAGGGGGCTTGCCCCAGCATTTT
>-|TRBV12-3/TRBV12-4|TRBJ2-7|many
CASSLRSGGEQYF
TGTGCCAGCAGTTTAAGGAGTGGTGGCGAGCAGTACTTC
>-|TRBV7-3|TRBJ1-4|-
CASSPPPWGYEKLFF
TGTGCCAGCAGCCCACCCCCTTGGGGGTATGAAAAACTGTTTTTT
>-|TRBV20-1|TRBJ2-4|few
CSARGSVTEGPSQYF
TGCAGTGCTAGAGGCTCAGTAACGGAAGGACCGAGTCAGTACTTC
>TRBD1|TRBV7-6|TRBJ1-2|-
CASSLVSGGNYGYTF
TGTGCCAGCAGCTTAGTATCAGGGGGCAACTATGGCTACACCTTC
>-|TRBV4-2|TRBJ1-4|-
CASSQDPQINEKLFF
TGTGCCAGCAGCCAAGACCCACAGATTAATGAAAAACTGTTTTTT
>-|TRBV5-1|TRBJ2-7|few
CASTLGGEGGIYEQYF
TGCGCCAGCACCCTGGGCGGGGAAGGGGGCATCTACGAGCAGTACTTC
>TRBD2|TRBV7-2|TRBJ2-5|many
CASSLIAGGHQETQYF
TGTGCCAGCAGCTTAATAGCGGGAGGCCACCAAGAGACCCAGTACTTC
>TRBD2|TRBV7-7|TRBJ2-5|-
CASSSLTSGAETQYF
TGTGCTAGCAGCTCCCTTACTAGCGGGGCAGAGACCCAGTACTTC
>-|TRBV18|TRBJ2-7|-
CASSPRRQAYEQYF
TGTGCCAGCTCACCCAGGAGGCAGGCCTACGAGCAGTACTTC
>-|TRBV14|TRBJ2-1|-
CASSQDTTGYGDEQFF
TGTGCCAGCAGCCAAGATACCACAGGTTACGGCGATGAGCAGTTCTTC
>-|TRBV5-1|TRBJ2-1|-
CASSPGVRGNEQFF
TGCGCCAGCAGCCCCGGGGTGCGGGGCAATGAGCAGTTCTTC
>-|TRBV14|TRBJ2-1|few
CASSQESNRAYNEQFF
TGTGCCAGCAGCCAAGAGTCGAACAGGGCCTACAATGAGCAGTTCTTC
>TRBD1|TRBV10-3|TRBJ2-2|-
CAIRSSTGRNTGELFF
TGTGCCATCCGTTCGTCGACAGGGCGGAACACCGGGGAGCTGTTTTTT
>-|TRBV2|TRBJ2-6|-
CASEGGAGLGVLTF
TGTGCCAGCGAGGGAGGTGCAGGACTTGGCGTCCTGACTTTC
>TRBD2|TRBV29-1|TRBJ2-3|few
CSVETSGMNTQYF
TGCAGCGTTGAGACTAGCGGAATGAATACGCAGTATTTT
>TRBD2|TRBV7-2|TRBJ2-1|-
CASSSQGLGNEQFF
TGTGCCAGCAGCTCCCAGGGACTAGGCAATGAGCAGTTCTTC
>-|TRBV20-1|TRBJ1-2|-
CSASKAKGSTSRLF
TGCAGTGCTAGCAAGGCGAAGGGGTCCACTAGTCGACTCTTC
>-|TRBV10-3|TRBJ1-6|-
CATREGYNSPLHF
TGTGCCACCCGCGAAGGCTATAATTCACCCCTCCACTTT